This TCR beta chain was sequenced during a study of CD8+ T cells in alopecia areata. J lost 9 bases, V lost 6 bases, and 19 bases had no gene match. CDR3 length: 16 residues. The germline CDR1 and CDR2 sequences are SQVTM and ANQGSEA. Once RNA had been extracted, it was reverse transcribed into cDNA to act as the sequencing template. Measured with immunoSEQ multiplex PCR; TCRdb has only the in-frame clones, and not every one. Found here are around 190,000 clones, more than 50% of them singletons; the top ten hold nearly 5%. The sample was CD8+ T cells sorted from blood. The source is a human donor in good health. The rearrangement uses TRBV29-1 and TRBJ2-1, with TRBD1 matching 8 bases. Here the CDR3 reads CSVAGYPHQGAIEQFF. The CDR3 bases are TGCAGCGTGGCGGGATACCCCCACCAGGGGGCTATTGAGCAGTTCTTC.